Shown below are 18 T cell receptor beta chains from a single sample sequenced in a study of T cell repertoires in cytomegalovirus infection. TCRdb passed the reads through MiXCR, listing each CDR3 protein once. The sample yields fewer than 950,000 distinct CDR3 sequences, 30% to 35% seen once. These receptors have no known antigen. Sample: cultured CD8+ T cells from PBMCs, taken from culture after CMV antigen stimulation. The receptors come from a human donor in good health (CMV status not recorded). Some clones in this sample may be carry-over from other donors' samples.

This clonotype appeared many times. This chain links TRBV7-8 with TRBJ1-5; D uncertain. The CDR3 loop spans 13 amino acids. V shed 2 bases and J shed 6 bases, with 8 bases lying between them. CDR1 is SGHVS and CDR2 is FQNEAQ in the germline V gene. As DNA, the CDR3 is TGTGCCAGCAGCTTATCGACCCGTCAGCCCCAGCATTTT. Protein sequence: CASSLSTRQPQHF.

In this sample, this clonotype turned up many times. The rearrangement links TRBV7-2 to TRBJ1-3; D is unclear. CDR3 length: 17 residues. CDR1 and CDR2 from the germline V gene are SGHTA and FQGNSA. Trimming removed 5 bases from V and 0 bases from J, with 17 bases in between. The CDR3 protein is CASSARWGHLSGNTIYF. The CDR3, as DNA: TGTGCCAGCAGCGCCAGGTGGGGTCACCTCTCTGGAAACACCATATATTTT. Full variable domain (rest looked up from reference TRBV7-2 and TRBJ1-3): GAGVSQSPSNKVTEKGKDVELRCDPISGHTALYWYRQSLGQGLEFLIYFQGNSAPDKSGLPSDRFSAERTGGSVSTLTIQRTQQEDSAVYLCASSARWGHLSGNTIYFGEGSWLTVV.

The chain uses TRBV7-9 and TRBJ2-5, with 7 bases aligning to TRBD1. Trimming at V came to 5 bases and at J to 2 bases, leaving 8 bases not matched to a gene. CDR1 is SEHNR and CDR2 is FQNEAQ in the germline V gene (reference sequence). There are 15 residues in the CDR3. The CDR3 reads CASSLLDRVQETQYF. As DNA, the CDR3 is TGTGCCAGCAGCCTCTTAGACAGGGTTCAAGAGACCCAGTACTTC.

This clonotype has more than one count but fewer than ten. The V call is TRBV7-2, the J call TRBJ1-2; D is unresolved. CDR3 length: 13 amino acids. V dropped 1 base and J dropped 8 bases, with 11 bases sitting between them. CDR1 is SGHTA, CDR2 FQGNSA, per germline. CDR3 region: CASSLGSPQGYTF. Written as DNA, the CDR3 is TGTGCCAGCAGCTTAGGGTCCCCCCAGGGCTACACCTTC.

The chain recombines TRBV6-2 or TRBV6-3 with TRBJ2-7, with D uncertain. CDR3 length: 14 amino acids. V gave up 6 bases and J gave up 1 base, with 13 bases separating them. Per germline, CDR1 MNHEY and CDR2 SVGEGT. Here the CDR3 reads CASRPRQASYEQYV. In DNA form, the CDR3 reads TGTGCCAGCAGACCCCGCCAAGCTTCCTACGAGCAGTACGTC.

This clonotype was counted only a few times. The chain is built from TRBV5-4 and TRBJ1-2; D unresolved. V lost 0 bases and J 6 bases, leaving 6 bases between the germline ends. The CDR3 is 12 amino acids. Germline-derived CDR1 and CDR2 are SGHNT and YYREEE (reference sequence). The CDR3 DNA reads TGTGCCAGCAGCTTGGATACCCATGGCTACACCTTC. This sequence encodes CASSLDTHGYTF. The full variable domain, completed using reference TRBV5-4 and TRBJ1-2, is ETGVTQSPTHLIKTRGQQVTLRCSSQSGHNTVSWYQQALGQGPQFIFQYYREEENGRGNFPPRFSGLQFPNYSSELNVNALELDDSALYLCASSLDTHGYTFGSGTRLTVV.

The chain combines TRBV20-1 with TRBJ2-1, with D unclear. The germline gives CDR1 DFQATT, CDR2 SNEGSKA (reference sequence). Trimming took 3 bases from V and 4 from J, leaving 7 bases between them. CDR3 length: 12 amino acids. The CDR3 region is CSASIRYNEQFF. Here the CDR3 DNA reads TGCAGTGCTAGTATCAGGTACAATGAGCAGTTCTTC.

The sample holds a few counts of this clonotype. Relative to the germline gene, one junction end is altered; a read error may explain this. V and J are TRBV7-7 and TRBJ2-3; tentative D call: TRBD2 (6 bases). CDR3 length equals 15 residues. CDR1 is SSHAT, CDR2 FNYEAQ, per germline (reference sequence). The CDR3 here is CASSLAVGQLDTQYF. CDR3 nucleotide sequence: TGTGCTAGCAGCTTAGCGGTGGGGCAGCTAGATACGCAGTATTTT.

Here the CDR3 DNA reads TGTGCCAGCAGTGACCTCAGCGGGGGGGCCACAGATACGCAGTATTTT. Its translation is CASSDLSGGATDTQYF. The chain employs TRBV6-1 and TRBJ2-3, with 10 bases identical to TRBD2. The V and J ends lost 3 bases and 2 bases, in that order; junction bases with no gene match: 5. The V gene's germline CDR1 is MNHNS and CDR2 SASEGT. The CDR3 is 16 amino acids.

With respect to this clonotype: One end of the junction is discordant with germline, which a read error may explain. DNA for the CDR3: TGTGCTAGTAGTGCTACAAGCCTTCTAGCCCTCCCCACAGATACGCAGTATTTT. Translated, it gives CASSATSLLALPTDTQYF. The chain joins TRBV19 to TRBJ2-3, with D perhaps TRBD2 (5 bases). Germline V lookup: CDR1 LNHDA, CDR2 SQIVND (reference sequence). The CDR3 has 18 residues.

This chain links TRBV3-1 with TRBJ2-1; 8 nucleotides match TRBD2. This CDR3 spans 18 amino acids. V was pared by 0 bases and J by 3 bases, with 10 bases of the junction left unmatched. The V gene's germline CDR1 is LGHDT and CDR2 YNNKEL (reference sequence). CDR3 coding DNA: TGTGCCAGCAGCCAAGATTTGTCGGGGGGGCTTGTCTACAATGAGCAGTTCTTC. It encodes CASSQDLSGGLVYNEQFF.

This clonotype has just a few counts. The chain couples TRBV5-4 to TRBJ2-1; 10 nucleotides agree with TRBD2. Germline V CDR1 and CDR2: SGHNT, YYREEE (reference sequence). Trimming at V came to 3 bases and at J to 4 bases, leaving 7 bases not matched to a gene. The CDR3 totals 16 residues. Written as DNA, the CDR3 is TGTGCCAGCAGCTCAGGTCTAGCGGGGGCTTACAATGAGCAGTTCTTC. It is translated as CASSSGLAGAYNEQFF.

Only a few counts were recorded for this clonotype. The chain links TRBV7-9 to TRBJ1-2; 8 bases are a match to TRBD1. The CDR3 loop spans 15 amino acids. The germline V gene encodes CDR1 SEHNR and CDR2 FQNEAQ (reference sequence). The ends lost 2 bases at V and 1 base at J; junction bases unmatched: 3. CDR3 sequence: CASSLQGAYNYGYTF. The DNA for the CDR3 is TGTGCCAGCAGCTTACAGGGGGCCTATAACTATGGCTACACCTTC.

The chain carries TRBV19 and TRBJ1-5, with 8 bases identical to TRBD1. This CDR3 is 15 amino acids long. Germline CDR1 LNHDA, CDR2 SQIVND (reference sequence). V dropped 5 bases and J dropped 4; count of bases not matched to a gene: 7. The CDR3, as DNA: TGTGCCAGTAGTGTCCAGGGGGCAGGAAATCAGCCCCAGCATTTT. Translating gives CASSVQGAGNQPQHF. Looking up the rest from reference TRBV19 and TRBJ1-5 gives the full variable domain: DGGITQSPKYLFRKEGQNVTLSCEQNLNHDAMYWYRQDPGQGLRLIYYSQIVNDFQKGDIAEGYSVSREKKESFPLTVTSAQKNPTAFYLCASSVQGAGNQPQHFGDGTRLSIL.

The chain is built from TRBV7-2 and TRBJ1-5; no clear D. The germline V gene encodes CDR1 SGHTA and CDR2 FQGNSA. V lost 6 bases and J lost 0, with 18 bases in between. CDR3 length equals 17 residues. Here the CDR3 reads CASRPGRVEDSNQPQHF. CDR3 in DNA: TGTGCCAGCAGGCCCGGGCGTGTTGAAGATAGCAATCAGCCCCAGCATTTT.

This chain joins TRBV12-3 or TRBV12-4 and TRBJ2-3; 8 bases map to TRBD2. The ends lost 5 bases at V and 2 bases at J; junction bases unmatched: 9. The CDR3 is 16 amino acids. The CDR3 DNA follows: TGTGCCAGCAGTCCCGGCCAGCGGGGGCCCACAGATACGCAGTATTTT. It encodes CASSPGQRGPTDTQYF.

The rearrangement uses TRBV6-5 and TRBJ1-4, with D perhaps matching TRBD1 (6 bases). This CDR3 has 18 residues. Trimming removed 2 bases from V and 8 bases from J, with 24 bases in between. CDR1 is MNHEY and CDR2 is SVGAGI in the germline V gene. Here the CDR3 reads CASSYNAPGAGVDEKLFF. DNA for the CDR3: TGTGCCAGCAGTTACAACGCGCCCGGGGCAGGGGTTGACGAAAAACTGTTTTTT.

This clonotype was counted between two and nine times. This chain joins TRBV27 and TRBJ1-5, with D possibly matching TRBD1 (6 bases). The germline V gene encodes CDR1 MNHEY and CDR2 SMNVEV (reference sequence). This CDR3 spans 16 amino acids. V was clipped by 2 bases and J by 5 bases, with 16 bases between them. Written as DNA, the CDR3 is TGTGCCAGCAGTTTACAGGGGACGGATGGTTATCAGCCCCAGCATTTT. Translating gives CASSLQGTDGYQPQHF.